What follows is one T cell receptor (beta chain) and its context. Antigen unknown. These data are taken from a study of graft-versus-host responses after intestinal transplantation. Study-wide context: Recipients had multivisceral, liver-intestinal, or isolated intestinal transplants. Induction using anti-thymocyte globulin, followed by tacrolimus and steroids for roughly 3 years, was given to all recipients.

Overall study findings and caveats: Early post-transplant falls in HvG clones accompanied the peak levels of circulating GvH clones.

Sequencing was performed with immunoSEQ multiplex PCR; in TCRdb, only in-frame clones are kept and a portion is missing. The data show 95,000 to 150,000 clones, around 93% seen once. The ends lost 6 bases at V and 4 bases at J; junction bases unmatched: 12. This CDR3 is 17 amino acids long. Per the germline V gene, CDR1 is MDHEN and CDR2 is SYDVKM. The sample in question was unstimulated CD4+ T cells sorted from spleen or lymph node cells, obtained before intestinal transplant. The chain has TRBV28 and TRBJ2-5; 12 nucleotides line up with TRBD1. The TCR originated in a human donor who received an intestinal transplant. CDR3: CASSRPVGTGGRETQYF. The DNA for the CDR3 is TGTGCCAGCAGCCGTCCGGTTGGGACAGGGGGCCGAGAGACCCAGTACTTC.